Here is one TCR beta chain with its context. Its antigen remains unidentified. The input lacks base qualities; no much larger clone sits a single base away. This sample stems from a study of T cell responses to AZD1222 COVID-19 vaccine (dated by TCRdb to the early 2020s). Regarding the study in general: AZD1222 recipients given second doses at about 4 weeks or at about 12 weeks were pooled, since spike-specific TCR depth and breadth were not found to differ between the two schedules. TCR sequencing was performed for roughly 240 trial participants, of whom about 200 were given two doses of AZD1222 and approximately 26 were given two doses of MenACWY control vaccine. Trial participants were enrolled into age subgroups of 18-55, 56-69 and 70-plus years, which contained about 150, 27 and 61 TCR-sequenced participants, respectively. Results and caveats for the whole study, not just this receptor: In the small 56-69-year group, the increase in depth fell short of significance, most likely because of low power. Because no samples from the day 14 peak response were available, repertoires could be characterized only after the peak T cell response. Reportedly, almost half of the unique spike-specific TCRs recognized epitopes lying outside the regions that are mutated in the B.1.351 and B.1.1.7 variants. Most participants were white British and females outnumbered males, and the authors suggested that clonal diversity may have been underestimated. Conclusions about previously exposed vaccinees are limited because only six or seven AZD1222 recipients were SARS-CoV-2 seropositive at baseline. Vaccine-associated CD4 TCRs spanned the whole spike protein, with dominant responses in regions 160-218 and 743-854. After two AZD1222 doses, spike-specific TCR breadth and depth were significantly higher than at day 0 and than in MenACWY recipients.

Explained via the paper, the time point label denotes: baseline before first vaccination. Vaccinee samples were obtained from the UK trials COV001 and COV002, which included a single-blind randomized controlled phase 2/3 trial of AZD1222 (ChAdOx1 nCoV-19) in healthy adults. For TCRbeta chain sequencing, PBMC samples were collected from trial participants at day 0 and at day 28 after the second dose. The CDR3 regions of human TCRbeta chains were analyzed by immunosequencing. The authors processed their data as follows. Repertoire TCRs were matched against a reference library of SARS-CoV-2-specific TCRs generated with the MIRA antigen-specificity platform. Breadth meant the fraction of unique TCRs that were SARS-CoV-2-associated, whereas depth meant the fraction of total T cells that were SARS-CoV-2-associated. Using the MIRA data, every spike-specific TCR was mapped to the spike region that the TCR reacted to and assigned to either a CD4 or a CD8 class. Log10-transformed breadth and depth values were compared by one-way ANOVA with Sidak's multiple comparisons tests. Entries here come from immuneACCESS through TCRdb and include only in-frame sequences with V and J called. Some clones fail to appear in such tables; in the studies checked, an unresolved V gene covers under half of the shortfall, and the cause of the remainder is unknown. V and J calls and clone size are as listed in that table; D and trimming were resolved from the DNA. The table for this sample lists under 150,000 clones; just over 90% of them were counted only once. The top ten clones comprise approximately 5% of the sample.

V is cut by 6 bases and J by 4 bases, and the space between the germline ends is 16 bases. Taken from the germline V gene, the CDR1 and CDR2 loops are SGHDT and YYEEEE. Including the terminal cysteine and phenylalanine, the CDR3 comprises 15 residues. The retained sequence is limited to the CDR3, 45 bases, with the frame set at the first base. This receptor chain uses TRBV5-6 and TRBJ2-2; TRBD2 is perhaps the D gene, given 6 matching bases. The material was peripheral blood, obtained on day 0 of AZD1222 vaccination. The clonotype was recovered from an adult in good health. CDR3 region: CASNARGAGTGELFF. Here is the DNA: TGTGCCAGCAACGCCCGCGGGGCGGGCACCGGGGAGCTGTTTTTT.